The entry below gives a single T cell receptor (beta chain) sequence along with its context. This entry belongs to a study of blood T cell repertoires in COVID-19. Background on the study: Acute-phase and convalescent COVID-19 samples originated in the United States, Italy and Spain.

With 0 bases removed from V and 4 bases from J, the gap between germline ends came to 12 bases. The CDR3 covers 15 residues. Germline V gene sequence: CDR1 LGHNA, CDR2 YSLEER. The method was immunoSEQ multiplex PCR; TCRdb's version includes in-frame clones alone and lacks a portion of them. The sample carries 100,000 or so clones, around 80% recorded once. Input material: peripheral blood. The clonotype comes from an elderly woman with acute or convalescent COVID-19. The chain combines TRBV4-3 with TRBJ1-2; unclear D gene. CDR3 residues: CASSQEGGPSYGYTF. In DNA form, the CDR3 reads TGCGCCAGCAGCCAAGAGGGAGGCCCTTCCTATGGCTACACCTTC.